The rows below give T cell receptor beta chains drawn from one sample of a study of T-cell memory formation after mild COVID-19. Via MiXCR, TCRdb re-called the 5' RACE reads, giving one row per CDR3 protein. Here the sample spans some 270,000 distinct CDR3 sequences, 15% being singletons. The sequenced material came from PBMCs or a T cell subset sorted from them (not recorded which). The source is an adult woman who had mild COVID-19 (a few samples of this study predate the infection). Cell type and time point are not known. CDR3s include the opening cysteine and the closing phenylalanine or tryptophan. The D gene is left open where the match is weak. Not all rows give a size; the values are once, few, many and, for expanded clones, a class.

TRBV5-1	-	TRBJ1-1	-	CASSFSAGNTEAFF	TGCGCCAGCAGCTTCTCCGCCGGGAACACTGAAGCTTTCTTT
TRBV18	TRBD1	TRBJ2-3	-	CASTFTGETDTQYF	TGTGCCAGCACCTTTACAGGGGAGACAGATACGCAGTATTTT
TRBV20-1	TRBD1	TRBJ1-2	-	CSASRKAGGTLSYGYTF	TGCAGTGCTAGTCGCAAGGCAGGGGGTACCCTCTCCTATGGCTACACCTTC
TRBV7-9	TRBD2	TRBJ2-7	-	CASSRYPTTSGRPHEQYF	TGTGCCAGCAGCCGATACCCCACGACTAGCGGGAGGCCCCACGAGCAGTACTTC
TRBV14	-	TRBJ2-3	-	CASSPQGAATQYF	TGTGCCAGCAGCCCACAGGGAGCGGCGACGCAGTATTTT
TRBV29-1	TRBD1	TRBJ1-2	-	CSVDGTGSGYGYTF	TGCAGCGTGGACGGGACAGGGTCAGGCTATGGCTACACCTTC
TRBV2	-	TRBJ2-5	-	CASRGESETQYF	TGTGCCAGCAGGGGGGAATCGGAGACCCAGTACTTC
TRBV11-2	-	TRBJ1-6	-	CASSQGPVNSPLHF	TGTGCCAGCAGCCAAGGACCTGTTAATTCACCCCTCCACTTT
TRBV5-1	-	TRBJ2-3	many	CASTLTAGGDTQYF	TGCGCCAGCACCCTAACAGCGGGCGGAGATACGCAGTATTTT
TRBV5-1	-	TRBJ2-7	few	CASRTNMNYEQYF	TGCGCCAGCAGAACCAACATGAACTACGAGCAGTACTTC
TRBV5-4	TRBD2	TRBJ2-1	few	CASSLAAGGLHEQFF	TGTGCCAGCAGCTTGGCGGCGGGAGGACTCCATGAGCAGTTCTTC
TRBV12-3/TRBV12-4	-	TRBJ2-7	once	CASSLRRNEQYF	TGTGCCAGCAGCCTGCGCAGGAACGAGCAGTACTTC
TRBV28	-	TRBJ2-3	-	CASSGADRDTQYF	TGTGCCAGCAGTGGCGCGGATCGGGATACGCAGTATTTT
TRBV4-3	-	TRBJ1-6	few	CASSQSGRGNNSPLHF	TGCGCCAGCAGCCAATCGGGCCGGGGGAATAATTCACCCCTCCACTTT
TRBV12-3/TRBV12-4	TRBD1	TRBJ1-2	-	CASSLFRGRGYGYTF	TGTGCCAGCAGCCTGTTCAGGGGGCGCGGCTATGGCTACACCTTC
TRBV9	TRBD1	TRBJ2-7	many	CASSGGQGANEQYF	TGTGCCAGCAGCGGTGGACAGGGGGCGAACGAGCAGTACTTC
TRBV7-9	-	TRBJ1-2	few	CASSPRAGDGYTF	TGTGCCAGCAGCCCGAGGGCAGGGGATGGCTACACCTTC
TRBV21-1	-	TRBJ2-7	few	CASSLRRRGQYF	TGTGCCAGCAGCCTTCGGAGGAGGGGACAGTACTTC
TRBV20-1	-	TRBJ1-6	many	CSARVGSSSSPLHF	TGCAGTGCTAGAGTCGGCAGTTCTTCTTCACCCCTCCACTTT
TRBV20-1	TRBD1	TRBJ1-1	many	CSARSGGMRNTEAFF	TGCAGTGCTAGGTCAGGGGGAATGCGGAACACTGAAGCTTTCTTT
TRBV1	-	TRBJ2-3	few	CTSSQDLKDSHHTQYF	TGCACCAGCAGCCAAGATCTTAAGGACTCCCACCATACGCAGTATTTT
TRBV5-6	TRBD1	TRBJ2-7	medium-sized	CASSFLGTGGSYEQYF	TGTGCCAGCAGCTTCCTAGGGACAGGGGGCTCCTACGAGCAGTACTTC
TRBV3-1	TRBD1	TRBJ1-1	-	CASSRQGWGTEAFF	TGTGCCAGCAGCCGACAGGGTTGGGGCACTGAAGCTTTCTTT
TRBV5-1	-	TRBJ1-2	-	CASSLAKTAGNYGYTF	TGCGCCAGCAGCTTGGCCAAAACGGCAGGGAACTATGGCTACACCTTC
TRBV2	TRBD1	TRBJ2-7	-	CASQTTIRSPGTGAYEQYF	TGTGCCAGCCAAACGACCATACGGTCGCCGGGGACAGGGGCCTACGAGCAGTACTTC
TRBV10-3	-	TRBJ1-5	-	CAISDGNQPQHF	TGTGCCATCAGTGATGGCAATCAGCCCCAGCATTTT
TRBV7-9	-	TRBJ2-1	few	CASSIEISYNEQFF	TGTGCCAGTTCAATAGAAATCTCCTACAATGAGCAGTTCTTC
TRBV6-2/TRBV6-3	-	TRBJ2-7	-	CASKNDGHSYEQYF	TGTGCCAGCAAAAACGATGGACACAGCTACGAGCAGTACTTC
TRBV28	-	TRBJ2-7	-	CASRKGSYEQYF	TGTGCCAGCCGGAAAGGATCCTACGAGCAGTACTTC
TRBV6-5	-	TRBJ1-1	few	CASSKTVNTEAFF	TGTGCCAGCAGTAAAACAGTTAACACTGAAGCTTTCTTT
TRBV5-6	-	TRBJ1-4	many	CASSYTGSREKLFF	TGTGCCAGCAGCTACACAGGGTCTCGCGAAAAACTGTTTTTT
TRBV7-8	TRBD1	TRBJ1-5	few	CASSPPSRDRGRRGQPQHF	TGTGCCAGCAGCCCACCGTCCCGGGACAGGGGGCGACGAGGTCAGCCCCAGCATTTT
TRBV2	TRBD1	TRBJ2-1	-	CASSVPGQGAAGFNEQFF	TGTGCCAGCAGCGTTCCGGGACAGGGGGCGGCCGGTTTCAATGAGCAGTTCTTC
TRBV12-3/TRBV12-4	TRBD2	TRBJ2-3	-	CASSFAGGNTDTQYF	TGTGCCAGCAGTTTTGCGGGAGGGAACACAGATACGCAGTATTTT
TRBV30	-	TRBJ2-3	-	CAWSVRTQYF	TGTGCCTGGAGTGTCCGTACGCAGTATTTT
TRBV6-2/TRBV6-3	TRBD2	TRBJ2-1	-	CASSLSGRAPYNEQFF	TGTGCCAGCAGTTTAAGCGGGAGGGCCCCCTACAATGAGCAGTTCTTC